This T cell receptor (beta chain) comes out of a study of CD8 T cells in ankylosing spondylitis (dated by TCRdb to about 2017). About the study as a whole: The study profiled T cell receptor beta repertoires in healthy donors and ankylosing spondylitis patients to find disease-linked TCR variants. The whole study cohort included 108 healthy donors and 25 ankylosing spondylitis patients. Peripheral blood was sampled, and synovial fluid was also collected from ankylosing spondylitis patients.

Beyond this particular receptor, the publication reports: The disease-linked clones had a CD8+ phenotype and were found at relatively low frequencies in peripheral blood. Some motif variants had previously been reported in the synovial fluid and blood of reactive arthritis patients, which suggests shared mechanisms of disease initiation. Significant enrichment of the disease-linked clones was reported in matched synovial fluid samples from ankylosing spondylitis patients. A TCR beta motif of several highly homologous amino acid variants appeared characteristic of blood from ankylosing spondylitis patients.

V is reduced by 3 bases and J by 1 base, leaving a spacing of 15 bases between them. The CDR3 goes from the cysteine to the phenylalanine over 16 residues. CDR3 DNA is the only sequence kept; it has 48 bases, read in frame from the first base. The sample was run on an Illumina HiSeq 2500. TCR beta libraries were prepared by quantitative 5'-RACE with molecular barcodes. On the authors' methods: Disease-linked TCR variants were identified with a new computational method built on a probabilistic model of VDJ rearrangement. Using fastp at Q25 and MiXCR, TCRdb reprocessed the public reads and kept productive beta chains. Here each entry gathers all rows of one CDR3 protein and keeps the most common genes and DNA. TCRdb's processing, not the authors', yielded these V and J calls. For this sample there are approximately 240,000 distinct CDR3 sequences; roughly a tenth appear just once. 2.6% of the sample lies in the top ten.

Many counts were recorded for this clonotype. This clone's antigen is unknown. Base qualities are not provided; no much larger clone lies one nucleotide away. The V gene is TRBV12-3 or TRBV12-4 and the J gene is TRBJ1-1; tentative D gene TRBD1, with 6 bases matching. The specimen was blood, either unsorted or a sorted T cell fraction (not recorded which). The receptor's source is a male donor with ankylosing spondylitis or in good health (not recorded which). This receptor has the CDR3 CASSFWRGRENTEAFF. The DNA reads as follows: TGTGCCAGCAGTTTCTGGAGGGGGAGAGAGAACACTGAAGCTTTCTTT.